The 7 T cell receptor beta chains reported below all come from one sample, sequenced in a study of regulatory T cells in long-lasting Graves disease. Researchers made TCR beta libraries by using iRepertoire HTBI primers and running Arm-PCR on CDR3 regions. TCRdb reanalysed the multiplex PCR reads using MiXCR and keeps one entry per CDR3 protein. Of approximately 400,000 distinct CDR3 sequences listed, 23% are singletons. Specified time point: persistent/refractory GD, antithyroid drugs over 5 years with positive TRAb. With RNA extracted from PBMCs as input, the TCR library was made. The sample in question was peripheral blood mononuclear cells (PBMCs), obtained when the disease was refractory, from a patient treated with antithyroid drugs. The source of these receptors is a woman in her thirties or forties with Graves disease.

V and J are TRBV6-1 and TRBJ2-5, with 12 bases fitting TRBD2. The CDR3 totals 18 residues. V lost 6 bases to trimming and J lost 4 bases; unmatched junction nucleotides: 15. CDR1 and CDR2 (germline): MNHNS, SASEGT. This chain's CDR3 is CASSSTGTSGWGRETQYF. The CDR3, as DNA: TGTGCCAGCAGCTCAACCGGGACTAGCGGGTGGGGTCGAGAGACCCAGTACTTC.

This clonotype was detected once. V gene TRBV25-1 combines with J gene TRBJ2-3; possible D gene TRBD2, 5 bases. Germline CDR1 is MGHDK and CDR2 is SYGVNS. Trimming removed 3 bases at V and 2 bases at J, with 9 bases between. There are 14 residues in the CDR3. The DNA for the CDR3 is TGTGCCAGCAGTGACTCTAGCCTCACAGATACGCAGTATTTT. This gives the protein CASSDSSLTDTQYF.

This chain uses TRBV20-1 with TRBJ2-7, with D hard to call. There are 11 residues in the CDR3. V was clipped by 2 bases and J by 3 bases, with 5 bases between them. CDR1 is DFQATT, CDR2 SNEGSKA, per germline (reference sequence). The CDR3 DNA is TGCAGTGCTAGAAGGGTCTACGAGCAGTACTTC. It is translated as CSARRVYEQYF.

This rearrangement joins TRBV9 to TRBJ2-7, with 7 bases that match TRBD1. There are 17 residues in the CDR3. Germline loops: CDR1 SGDLS, CDR2 YYNGEE. J gave up 0 bases and V 0 bases, and 9 bases lay outside the gene matches. Here the CDR3 reads CASSVDSLTGSSYEQYF. DNA of the CDR3: TGTGCCAGCAGCGTAGATTCCCTGACAGGGAGCTCCTACGAGCAGTACTTC.

The chain has TRBV29-1 and TRBJ1-5; no clear D gene. The V gene's germline CDR1 is SQVTM and CDR2 ANQGSEA. V was trimmed by 4 bases and J by 5 bases, leaving 6 bases between them. The CDR3 spans 11 residues. The CDR3 DNA follows: TGCAGCGTTGGTCAAGATCAGCCCCAGCATTTT. It encodes CSVGQDQPQHF.

This clonotype was detected ten times or more. The V gene is TRBV6-1, the J gene TRBJ1-4; 8 bases match TRBD1. Germline trimming cut 4 bases from V and 6 bases from J; bases unmatched to any gene: 7. CDR3 length equals 15 residues. Germline CDR1 MNHNS, CDR2 SASEGT. CDR3 coding DNA: TGTGCCAGCAGTGCACAGGGGGTCGGGGATGAAAAACTGTTTTTT. Amino acids: CASSAQGVGDEKLFF.

About this clonotype itself: This is likely a read error, given that the CDR3 carries no conserved phenylalanine or tryptophan at its end. The chain employs TRBV6-2 or TRBV6-3 and TRBJ2-7; TRBD1 aligns across 10 bases. V dropped 5 bases and J dropped 4; count of bases not matched to a gene: 8. Germline V gene data show CDR1 as MNHEY and CDR2 as SVGEGT. The CDR3 is made up of 15 amino acids. For the CDR3, the DNA is TGTGCCAGCAGTAACCGGGACAGGGGCATTTACGAGCAGTACTCC. This sequence encodes CASSNRDRGIYEQYS.